This TCR beta chain emerged from a study of blood T cell repertoires in COVID-19. Study information: COVID-19 samples, acute and convalescent, were from the United States, Italy and Spain. In each case, the material was cDNA or gDNA derived from T cells, B-cell-depleted T cells, or PBMCs.

In germline, CDR1 is SGHTS, CDR2 YDEGEE. This CDR3 has 17 residues. Trimming took 2 bases from V and 5 from J; bases not matched to a gene: 13. In the original analysis: Quantification of nucleated cells was approximated via reference gene primer amplification. Data came from immunoSEQ multiplex PCR; TCRdb stores just in-frame clones and leaves some out. The V and J calls and clone size are taken from that table; D and trimming were inferred from the DNA. Counted here are 300,000 to 450,000 clones, around nine tenths occurring once; the ten biggest clones make up 2.5% to 3.5%. Sequencing was done on a sample of peripheral blood. This chain connects TRBV5-8 to TRBJ2-5; 9 bases line up with TRBD1. The receptor comes from a human donor in a cohort sampled during active COVID-19. The CDR3 DNA follows: TGTGCCAGCAGCTTCGGGACCACGGACAGGGGTGAGGAGACCCAGTACTTC. Translating it yields CASSFGTTDRGEETQYF.